The 6 T cell receptor beta chains listed next were all sequenced from one sample in a study of Ad26.COV2.S vaccination and SARS-CoV-2 variants. Treatment described: over 15 received Ad26.COV2.S at low or high dose, single or two shots; about 5 received placebo; per-sample allocation not given. Repertoires come from day 63 after the first vaccine or placebo injection. TCRdb keeps only in-frame clones here, not all; method: immunoSEQ multiplex PCR. This table holds hundreds of thousands of clones, 80% to 95% found once. The material was peripheral blood, obtained in a trial of Ad26.COV2.S vaccine versus placebo. The receptors shown here come from a person between 18 and 65 years old who received the Ad26.COV2.S COVID-19 vaccine or a placebo.

The genes are TRBV7-9 and TRBJ1-3; D is possibly TRBD1 (6 bases). The CDR3 spans 18 residues. Germline loops: CDR1 SEHNR, CDR2 FQNEAQ (reference sequence). V lost 1 base and J lost 4, with 20 bases in between. In nucleotides, the CDR3 is TGTGCCAGCAGCTTAGTGCACCGCTACAGGGCTACAGGAAACACCATATATTTT. Translating it yields CASSLVHRYRATGNTIYF.

Notes on this clone: Other DNA sequences from this sample encode an identical CDR3 as well. The chain recombines TRBV7-9 with TRBJ1-4; TRBD1 matches at 10 bases. After removal of 5 bases from V and 8 bases from J, the junction contained 5 bases not matched to a gene. Germline V gene data show CDR1 as SEHNR and CDR2 as FQNEAQ (reference sequence). This CDR3 spans 14 amino acids. Here the CDR3 reads CASSLGTGVEKLFF. The CDR3, as DNA: TGTGCCAGCAGCCTCGGGACAGGGGTCGAAAAACTGTTTTTT. Full variable domain (rest looked up from reference TRBV7-9 and TRBJ1-4): DTGVSQNPRHKITKRGQNVTFRCDPISEHNRLYWYRQTLGQGPEFLTYFQNEAQLEKSRLLSDRFSAERPKGSFSTLEIQRTEQGDSAMYLCASSLGTGVEKLFFGSGTQLSVL.

The chain couples TRBV5-5 to TRBJ2-5, with D perhaps TRBD1 or TRBD2 (5 bases each). V shed 6 bases and J shed 4 bases, with 25 bases lying between them. Germline CDR1 SGHKS, CDR2 YYEKEE (reference sequence). CDR3 length: 17 amino acids. The CDR3 loop is CASNSPASGTSLETQYF. CDR3 DNA sequence: TGTGCCAGCAACTCCCCCGCATCGGGGACCTCACTAGAGACCCAGTACTTC.

This clone has a handful of counts. The rearrangement joins TRBV6-4 to TRBJ1-6; D not resolved. The CDR3 has 14 residues. V was shortened by 5 bases and J by 0 bases, with 5 bases between the two germline ends. Germline CDR1 and CDR2: MRHNA and SNTAGT. The DNA of the CDR3 is TGTGCCAGCAGTCAGCGCTCCTATAATTCACCCCTCCACTTT. As protein: CASSQRSYNSPLHF.

V and J are TRBV28 and TRBJ1-1; D remains unclear. The CDR3 has 14 residues. Trimming shortened V by 8 bases and J by 0 bases, and 13 bases separated the two germline ends. Germline assignment: CDR1 MDHEN and CDR2 SYDVKM. The CDR3 sequence: CASLFSLMNTEAFF. CDR3 in DNA: TGTGCCAGCCTTTTCTCTCTCATGAACACTGAAGCTTTCTTT.

The chain has TRBV29-1 and TRBJ1-2; 7 positions agree with TRBD1. V was pared by 6 bases and J by 6 bases, with 16 bases of the junction left unmatched. This CDR3 has 15 amino acids. Looked up from germline, CDR1 is SQVTM and CDR2 is ANQGSEA. For the CDR3, the DNA is TGCAGCGTCCAAAGACCCGGACAGGATCGGGATGGCTACACCTTC. Encoded protein: CSVQRPGQDRDGYTF.